This T cell receptor (beta chain) originates from a study of cytomegalovirus exposure and HLA in healthy donors. Study conclusions and caveats: There were several of the most significant clusters that appeared linked to common viral pathogens in a later analysis. Productive rates of about 87% or about 30% were seen for most TCR beta V segments in an earlier analysis. Prediction of most subjects' HLA-A and HLA-B alleles by TCR beta sequences was reportedly accurate. Altogether, 160 or so TCR beta chains were recorded as cytomegalovirus-associated.

PCR involved 60 Vbeta and 13 Jbeta primers. This table comes from immunoSEQ multiplex PCR, and its TCRdb copy is limited to in-frame clones, with some not included. The top ten hold around 4.9% of the sample, which has about 120,000 clones, approximately 75% seen once. Trimming pared 1 base from V and 0 bases from J, leaving 10 bases between. This CDR3 contains 15 residues. Germline CDR1 is SGDLS and CDR2 is YYNGEE. Of note for this clone: Its antigen remains unidentified.

The chain combines TRBV9 with TRBJ1-1, with D perhaps TRBD1 (6 bases). The TCR was taken from a man in his fifties in good health and CMV-seropositive. The sequenced sample was PBMCs. CDR3 nucleotides: TGTGCCAGCAGCGTAATGGACAGCCTGAACACTGAAGCTTTCTTT. Translation: CASSVMDSLNTEAFF.